The 27 T cell receptor beta chains reported below all come from one sample, sequenced in a study of blood T cell repertoires in COVID-19 (TCRdb year 2020). Library prep was done by the immunoSEQ multiplex PCR assay. The table was pulled from immuneACCESS by TCRdb, which kept in-frame rearrangements only. Such tables lose some clones; where checked, under half of the loss comes from unresolved V genes, and the rest has no known cause. This sample lists fewer than 250,000 clones; roughly 80% were detected once. The ten top clones hold about 4.4% of the sample. Specimen: peripheral blood. These receptors all stem from a woman aged 65 to 85 with acute or convalescent COVID-19.

This clone has only a few counts. At one end, the junction sequence differs from germline, possibly due to a read error. The genes are TRBV6-2 or TRBV6-3 and TRBJ2-7; TRBD2 aligns across 8 bases. Germline loops: CDR1 MNHEY, CDR2 SVGEGT. The CDR3 length is 12 residues. The CDR3 sequence is CASSDPEVAGNF. The CDR3 region has the DNA TGTGCCAGCAGTGACCCTGAGGTAGCGGGGAACTTC.

V is TRBV7-4 and J is TRBJ1-5; 9 bases are shared with TRBD1. The germline V gene encodes CDR1 SGHVT and CDR2 SQSDAQ. This CDR3 has 16 residues. The ends lost 6 bases at V and 4 bases at J; junction bases unmatched: 10. The DNA for the CDR3 is TGTGCCAGCAGGCGTAGCACAGGGGGCGTTAATCAGCCCCAGCATTTT. Translated, it gives CASRRSTGGVNQPQHF.

The rearrangement joins TRBV5-4 to TRBJ2-1; TRBD2 matches 13 bases. From germline, CDR1 is SGHNT and CDR2 YYREEE (reference sequence). V shed 5 bases and J 4 bases; nucleotides not matched to a gene: 6. The CDR3 has 16 amino acids. CDR3 nucleotides: TGTGCCAGCAGGTTGACTAGCGGGGGGCCGTACAATGAGCAGTTCTTC. Translating gives CASRLTSGGPYNEQFF. The full variable domain, its missing parts supplied by reference TRBV5-4 and TRBJ2-1, is ETGVTQSPTHLIKTRGQQVTLRCSSQSGHNTVSWYQQALGQGPQFIFQYYREEENGRGNFPPRFSGLQFPNYSSELNVNALELDDSALYLCASRLTSGGPYNEQFFGPGTRLTVL.

In its sample, this clone was seen a few times. The V gene is TRBV3-1 (or the pseudogene TRBV3-2), the J gene TRBJ1-1, with D perhaps matching TRBD1 (6 bases). V lost 1 base, J lost 11 bases, and 11 bases lay in between. The CDR3 covers 12 residues. In germline, CDR1 is LGHDT, CDR2 YNNKEL (reference sequence). CDR3 nucleotides: TGTGCCAGCAGCCAAGCACGACAGGCGGCTTTCTTT. Translated, it gives CASSQARQAAFF.

The J gene is TRBJ2-2, the V gene TRBV28; D is unresolved. V lost 2 bases to trimming and J lost 3 bases, with 4 bases between them. This CDR3 contains 13 residues. CDR1 and CDR2 (germline): MDHEN, SYDVKM. DNA for the CDR3: TGTGCCAGCAGTTTAGCGCACACCGGGGAGCTGTTTTTT. This translates into CASSLAHTGELFF.

The chain couples TRBV7-2 to TRBJ1-5; possible D gene TRBD1, 5 bases. The CDR3 has 13 residues. Trimming removed 5 bases at V and 6 bases at J, with 11 bases between. Germline loops: CDR1 SGHTA, CDR2 FQGNSA. The CDR3 region is CASSRDSRQPQHF. The DNA for the CDR3 is TGTGCCAGCAGCCGGGACTCCCGTCAGCCCCAGCATTTT.

The chain couples TRBV7-2 to TRBJ1-4; 7 bases fit TRBD1. Germline CDR1 SGHTA, CDR2 FQGNSA. This CDR3 is 14 amino acids long. V shed 1 base and J 8 bases; nucleotides not matched to a gene: 4. The CDR3 coding sequence is TGTGCCAGCAGCTTAGACAACAGGGGCGAAAAACTGTTTTTT. The encoded protein is CASSLDNRGEKLFF.

The chain joins TRBV5-1 to TRBJ1-1; D is uncertain. There are 15 residues in the CDR3. Germline loops: CDR1 SGHRS, CDR2 YFSETQ. Between the trimmed V and J ends, which lost 4 bases and 0 bases, there was a span of 13 bases. The CDR3 reads CASSTTRDLNTEAFF. The CDR3 DNA is TGCGCCAGCAGCACAACCCGGGATTTGAACACTGAAGCTTTCTTT.

The chain joins TRBV7-2 to TRBJ2-5, with TRBD2 identical over 9 bases. From germline, CDR1 is SGHTA and CDR2 FQGNSA. The CDR3 is 18 residues long. Trimming removed 2 bases from V and 3 bases from J; junction bases left unmatched: 13. The CDR3, as DNA: TGTGCCAGCAGCTTACGTAGGGGCTTGAGCGGGGGGAAAGAGACCCAGTACTTC. It is translated as CASSLRRGLSGGKETQYF.

The chain employs TRBV5-1 and TRBJ1-1; 9 bases align to TRBD1. CDR1 and CDR2 (germline): SGHRS, YFSETQ. There are 15 residues in the CDR3. Trimming took 4 bases from V and 4 from J; bases not matched to a gene: 8. CDR3 sequence: CASSLLQGASTEAFF. CDR3 in DNA: TGCGCCAGCAGCCTCCTACAGGGGGCGAGCACTGAAGCTTTCTTT.

The sample holds one count of this clone. The chain uses TRBV6-5 and TRBJ2-2; D is undetermined. CDR1 is MNHEY, CDR2 SVGAGI, per germline. V lost 3 bases and J 7 bases, leaving 9 bases between the germline ends. The CDR3 sequence is 13 residues long. The CDR3 spells CASSYNGIGELFF. The CDR3 nucleotides are TGTGCCAGCAGTTATAACGGTATCGGGGAGCTGTTTTTT.

This clone was observed a handful of times. The chain links TRBV18 to TRBJ1-1; D is undetermined. With 3 bases removed from V and 5 bases from J, the gap between germline ends came to 7 bases. The CDR3 is made up of 12 amino acids. Germline CDR1 reads KGHSH; CDR2 reads LQKENI. CDR3 in DNA: TGTGCCAGCTCACCGGACTCTACTGAAGCTTTCTTT. Protein: CASSPDSTEAFF.

V is TRBV27 and J is TRBJ2-3; the match to TRBD1 covers 9 bases. From germline, CDR1 is MNHEY and CDR2 SMNVEV (reference sequence). The CDR3 sequence is 17 residues long. V lost 5 bases to trimming and J lost 3 bases; unmatched junction nucleotides: 12. DNA of the CDR3: TGTGCCAGCAGTGGATTGCTCAACAGGGGGCTAACAGATACGCAGTATTTT. Protein sequence: CASSGLLNRGLTDTQYF.

The CDR3 region has the DNA TGTGCCAGCAGTCCCGGGACAAGGAAAATTTACAGGGCCGAAAGTACTTTCTTT. It codes for CASSPGTRKIYRAESTFF. J is TRBJ1-1 and V is TRBV6-2 or TRBV6-3; a possible D gene is TRBD1 (6 bases). The CDR3 runs 18 residues. V was clipped by 5 bases and J by 12 bases, with 34 bases between them. Germline V gene sequence: CDR1 MNHEY, CDR2 SVGEGT.

This clone was seen only once. This CDR3 reads CSVARVSYNEQFF. For the CDR3, the DNA is TGCAGCGTTGCTCGGGTCTCCTACAATGAGCAGTTCTTC. The V and J genes are TRBV29-1 and TRBJ2-1, with D unclear. Trimming removed 4 bases at V and 0 bases at J, with 7 bases between. CDR1 SQVTM and CDR2 ANQGSEA come from the germline V gene. The CDR3 spans 13 residues.

The J gene is TRBJ1-4, the V gene TRBV19; 9 nucleotides agree with TRBD1. In germline, CDR1 is LNHDA, CDR2 SQIVND (reference sequence). The trim removed 9 bases at V and 11 bases at J, leaving 10 bases unmatched. The CDR3 sequence is 13 residues long. The CDR3 loop is CASQDRGLEKLFF. CDR3 nucleotide sequence: TGTGCCAGCCAGGACAGGGGATTAGAGAAACTGTTTTTT.

This clone was observed a few times. The J gene is TRBJ2-7, the V gene TRBV19; maybe TRBD1 (5 bases). The V end was cut by 1 base, the J end by 1 base, with 11 bases between. The CDR3 totals 15 residues. The germline CDR1 and CDR2 sequences are LNHDA and SQIVND (reference sequence). The CDR3: CASSIGRQKSYEQYF. CDR3 DNA: TGTGCCAGTAGTATAGGGAGACAGAAGTCCTACGAGCAGTACTTC.

This clone was observed a few times. The J gene is TRBJ2-5, the V gene TRBV28; TRBD1 aligns across 9 bases. Germline-derived CDR1 and CDR2 are MDHEN and SYDVKM. The junction had 11 bases not matched to a gene; V was cut back by 10 bases and J by 5 bases. The CDR3 has 14 residues. The CDR3 DNA follows: TGTGCCATTTCAGAACAGGGGGCGGAGGAGACCCAGTACTTC. Translating gives CAISEQGAEETQYF.

This clone appeared a single time. The chain links TRBV7-2 to TRBJ2-5; a possible D gene is TRBD2 (6 bases). Per the germline V gene, CDR1 is SGHTA and CDR2 is FQGNSA. V lost 6 bases, J lost 7 bases, and 24 bases lay in between. This CDR3 spans 16 amino acids. CDR3 nucleotides: TGTGCCAGCAGAACCTCCTCCGTCGGGGACGGGGGGACCCAGTACTTC. It specifies CASRTSSVGDGGTQYF.

DNA of the CDR3: TGTGCCAGCAGTTATTCCGGACAGGGAGGGGATGGCTACACCTTC. As protein: CASSYSGQGGDGYTF. The rearrangement uses TRBV6-6 and TRBJ1-2; 8 bases are a match to TRBD1. Germline V gene data show CDR1 as MNHNY and CDR2 as SVGAGI (reference sequence). Unmatched junction bases numbered 9, after V lost 3 bases and J lost 6 bases. CDR3 length: 15 residues.

This rearrangement joins TRBV14 to TRBJ1-2; 7 nucleotides match TRBD1. The CDR3 loop spans 15 amino acids. Germline V gene sequence: CDR1 SGHDN, CDR2 FVKESK. V trimming: 5 bases; J trimming: 5 bases; junction bases outside the gene matches: 11. CDR3 region: CASSGYGQELYGYTF. In nucleotides, the CDR3 is TGTGCCAGCAGCGGTTATGGACAGGAACTATATGGCTACACCTTC.

The chain recombines TRBV30 with TRBJ2-1, with D perhaps matching TRBD2 (5 bases). This CDR3 has 14 amino acids. CDR1 GTSNPN and CDR2 SVGIG come from the germline V gene (reference sequence). V dropped 4 bases and J dropped 1 base, with 11 bases sitting between them. The CDR3 sequence is CAWIWTPSYNEQFF. The CDR3 DNA follows: TGTGCCTGGATTTGGACTCCGTCCTACAATGAGCAGTTCTTC.

This sequence joins TRBV4-3 and TRBJ2-1; 15 nucleotides agree with TRBD2. The CDR3 runs to 19 residues. Germline CDR1 and CDR2: LGHNA and YSLEER. Trimming cost V 4 bases and J 3 bases; bases outside gene matches: 10. The CDR3 spells CASSRRTSGGAISYNEQFF. The DNA for the CDR3 is TGCGCCAGCAGCCGAAGGACTAGCGGGGGGGCTATTAGCTACAATGAGCAGTTCTTC.

The table lists this clone with a few counts. This chain links TRBV2 with TRBJ2-6; 9 nucleotides align to TRBD1. Germline V gives CDR1 SNHLY, CDR2 FYNNEI. The trim removed 7 bases at V and 2 bases at J, leaving 6 bases unmatched. CDR3 length: 16 amino acids. The CDR3 coding sequence is TGTGCCAGCAAGCGGGACAGGGAAACTGGGGCCAACGTCCTGACTTTC. Translation gives CASKRDRETGANVLTF.

The gene calls are TRBV7-2 and TRBJ2-1; D call uncertain. This CDR3 has 16 amino acids. The ends were cut back, 1 base at V and 0 bases at J, with 10 bases in the middle. CDR1 SGHTA and CDR2 FQGNSA come from the germline V gene. CDR3 bases: TGTGCCAGCAGCTTAGTATTTTCTAGCTCCTACAATGAGCAGTTCTTC. The encoded protein is CASSLVFSSSYNEQFF.

The chain recombines TRBV29-1 with TRBJ2-7; 7 nucleotides agree with TRBD1. Germline loops: CDR1 SQVTM, CDR2 ANQGSEA. Trimming at V came to 7 bases and at J to 6 bases, leaving 12 bases not matched to a gene. The CDR3 runs 13 residues. DNA of the CDR3: TGCAGCGCGGGAAGGGGGCAAAACGGCGAGCAGTACTTC. It specifies CSAGRGQNGEQYF.

V usage is TRBV3-1 (or the pseudogene TRBV3-2) and J usage is TRBJ2-2; TRBD2 aligns across 11 bases. With V trimmed by 2 bases and J by 6 bases, 5 bases remained unmatched. This CDR3 is built from 16 residues. Germline V CDR1 and CDR2: LGHDT, YNNKEL (reference sequence). The DNA of the CDR3 is TGTGCCAGCAGCCAAACCGGGACTAGCGGTTCCGGGGAGCTGTTTTTT. This sequence encodes CASSQTGTSGSGELFF.